What follows are 21 T cell receptor beta chains derived from one specimen sequenced in a study of T cells in Graves' hyperthyroidism and ophthalmopathy. RNA transcripts served as the template for amplifying TCR beta CDR3 regions. Initially, a first-round RT-PCR of the TCR CDR3 employed the HTBI primer set. Each CDR3 protein is one row after TCRdb ran MiXCR on the multiplex PCR reads. The sample has approximately 640,000 distinct CDR3 sequences, roughly 16% seen once. The sample consisted of blood. The receptors derive from a woman aged 25 to 39 with Graves' hyperthyroidism.

This clonotype was found a few times. The V gene is TRBV5-1, the J gene TRBJ2-5; TRBD1 matches at 7 bases. CDR3 size: 15 residues. In germline, CDR1 is SGHRS, CDR2 YFSETQ. The J segment lost 0 bases and the V segment lost 3 bases, leaving 5 bases of the junction unmatched. CDR3 loop: CASSSRGQYQETQYF. CDR3 bases: TGCGCCAGCAGCTCCCGGGGACAGTACCAAGAGACCCAGTACTTC. Full variable domain (rest looked up from reference TRBV5-1 and TRBJ2-5): KAGVTQTPRYLIKTRGQQVTLSCSPISGHRSVSWYQQTPGQGLQFLFEYFSETQRNKGNFPGRFSGRQFSNSRSEMNVSTLELGDSALYLCASSSRGQYQETQYFGPGTRLLVL.

V gene TRBV3-1 combines with J gene TRBJ2-5, with no clear D. Germline V gene data show CDR1 as LGHDT and CDR2 as YNNKEL (reference sequence). The V and J ends lost 0 bases and 4 bases respectively, with 9 bases between them. The CDR3 contains 14 residues. CDR3 coding DNA: TGTGCCAGCAGCCAAGATGTAGGCAGAGAGACCCAGTACTTC. As protein: CASSQDVGRETQYF.

This clonotype has a count of ten or more. DNA of the CDR3: TGTGCCAGCAGTTTAGGGTACGTCTACGAGCAGTACTTC. Amino acids: CASSLGYVYEQYF. The chain carries TRBV27 and TRBJ2-7, with D uncertain. The length of the CDR3 is 13 residues. Trimming took off 2 bases at V and 3 bases at J, with 8 bases between the two ends. Germline loops: CDR1 MNHEY, CDR2 SMNVEV (reference sequence).

This clonotype was counted at least ten times. This chain connects TRBV3-1 to TRBJ2-3; D not resolved. Germline V lookup: CDR1 LGHDT, CDR2 YNNKEL (reference sequence). V gave up 3 bases and J gave up 1 base, with 8 bases separating them. The CDR3 consists of 14 residues. CDR3 region: CASSQRSGTDTQYF. DNA for the CDR3: TGTGCCAGCAGCCAGCGAAGCGGCACAGATACGCAGTATTTT.

The V and J genes are TRBV19 and TRBJ1-5, with no clear D. This CDR3 is built from 14 residues. Germline V gene lookup returns CDR1 LNHDA and CDR2 SQIVND (reference sequence). Between the trimmed V and J ends, which lost 8 bases and 3 bases, there was a span of 14 bases. The CDR3 nucleotides read TGTGCCAGTCCGTGGAGGTCGGACAATCAGCCCCAGCATTTT. It is translated as CASPWRSDNQPQHF.

This clonotype was picked up many times. The V gene is TRBV3-1, the J gene TRBJ2-1; D is possibly TRBD2 (6 bases). The CDR3 consists of 18 residues. Germline CDR1 is LGHDT and CDR2 is YNNKEL (reference sequence). V was clipped by 0 bases and J by 1 base, with 16 bases between them. The CDR3 sequence is CASSQEGGGAMSYNEQFF. The CDR3 DNA is TGTGCCAGCAGCCAAGAAGGCGGAGGGGCAATGTCCTACAATGAGCAGTTCTTC.

This clonotype appeared many times. The V call is TRBV2, the J call TRBJ2-4; possible D gene TRBD2, 5 bases. CDR3 length: 13 residues. From germline, CDR1 is SNHLY and CDR2 FYNNEI. V gave up 1 base and J gave up 11 bases, with 12 bases separating them. The CDR3 region is CASSEGARVFQYF. CDR3 sequence (DNA): TGTGCCAGCAGTGAAGGGGCGCGGGTCTTTCAGTACTTC.

Worth noting for this clonotype: With a much larger clone just one base away, this may be a read error. The V call is TRBV12-3 or TRBV12-4, the J call TRBJ1-2; perhaps TRBD1 as D (6 bases). V was clipped by 6 bases and J by 2 bases, with 16 bases between them. CDR3 length: 15 amino acids. The CDR3, as DNA: TGTGCCAGCAGGGGGGGGGGGCCTATAAACTATGGCTACACCTTC. This translates into CASRGGGPINYGYTF.

This clonotype has a count of ten or more. V and J are TRBV6-1 and TRBJ2-4; the D is unclear. The CDR3 covers 11 residues. Trimming took off 10 bases at V and 6 bases at J, with 10 bases between the two ends. CDR1 is MNHNS and CDR2 is SASEGT in the germline V gene. The CDR3 DNA follows: TGTGCCACCAAGCAAAGAAACATTCAGTACTTC. This sequence encodes CATKQRNIQYF.

A few counts support this clonotype. The chain couples TRBV19 to TRBJ2-5; D possibly matches TRBD1 or TRBD2 (5 bases each). CDR3 length equals 14 residues. Germline V gene lookup returns CDR1 LNHDA and CDR2 SQIVND (reference sequence). The V and J ends lost 3 bases and 3 bases respectively, with 11 bases between them. DNA for the CDR3: TGTGCCAGTAGTATTGGGGGAGTGGAAGAGACCCAGTACTTC. Residues: CASSIGGVEETQYF.

This clonotype was detected a few times. This chain joins TRBV5-1 and TRBJ2-7; TRBD2 aligns across 9 bases. Germline V gives CDR1 SGHRS, CDR2 YFSETQ. V shed 6 bases and J 5 bases; nucleotides not matched to a gene: 9. This CDR3 has 14 residues. The CDR3 DNA reads TGCGCCAGCACCAAGGGTCTAGCGGGGAACGAGCAGTACTTC. Translated, it gives CASTKGLAGNEQYF. Using reference TRBV5-1 and TRBJ2-7 for the parts outside the CDR3, the full variable domain is KAGVTQTPRYLIKTRGQQVTLSCSPISGHRSVSWYQQTPGQGLQFLFEYFSETQRNKGNFPGRFSGRQFSNSRSEMNVSTLELGDSALYLCASTKGLAGNEQYFGPGTRLTVT.

This clonotype was recorded many times. The chain carries TRBV28 and TRBJ2-7; D is possibly TRBD2 (6 bases). Germline V gene sequence: CDR1 MDHEN, CDR2 SYDVKM. Between the trimmed V and J ends, which lost 3 bases and 7 bases, there was a span of 10 bases. The CDR3 runs 12 residues. In DNA form, the CDR3 reads TGTGCCAGCAGTTTGAAGGGACTGGAGCAGTACTTC. The encoded protein is CASSLKGLEQYF.

This clonotype was detected many times. The chain carries TRBV3-1 and TRBJ2-1; 9 positions match TRBD2. The CDR3 has 17 residues. V dropped 0 bases and J dropped 7; count of bases not matched to a gene: 10. Germline assignment: CDR1 LGHDT and CDR2 YNNKEL (reference sequence). The CDR3 DNA reads as TGTGCCAGCAGCCAAGATCTTGCGGGAGGGCCCGGGAATGAGCAGTTCTTC. This translates into CASSQDLAGGPGNEQFF.

The chain employs TRBV7-3 and TRBJ2-3; D tentatively fits TRBD1 or TRBD2 (6 bases each). This CDR3 comprises 15 residues. V shed 3 bases and J shed 0 bases, with 10 bases lying between them. Germline V gene data show CDR1 as SGHTA and CDR2 as FQGTGA. In nucleotides, the CDR3 is TGTGCCAGCAGCTTTGGGGGGCCCAGCACAGATACGCAGTATTTT. Protein product: CASSFGGPSTDTQYF.

This clonotype has just a few counts. The chain uses TRBV29-1 and TRBJ2-1, with 12 bases matching TRBD2. The germline V gene has CDR1 SQVTM and CDR2 ANQGSEA. There are 13 residues in the CDR3. In DNA, the CDR3 is TGCAGTGCTAGCGGGAGGGCCGTAGTTGAGCAGTTCTTC. Its translation is CSASGRAVVEQFF.

This chain links TRBV30 with TRBJ2-2, with 11 bases fitting TRBD2. The CDR3 spans 15 residues. With V trimmed by 0 bases and J by 8 bases, 5 bases remained unmatched. Germline-derived CDR1 and CDR2 are GTSNPN and SVGIG (reference sequence). The CDR3 sequence is CAWSVITSGRGELFF. In nucleotides, the CDR3 is TGTGCCTGGAGTGTTATAACTAGCGGGAGAGGGGAGCTGTTTTTT.

In its sample, this clonotype was seen many times. V and J are TRBV6-1 and TRBJ2-7, with D possibly TRBD2 on 6 matching bases. V shed 8 bases and J shed 2 bases, with 16 bases lying between them. The germline V gene encodes CDR1 MNHNS and CDR2 SASEGT. This CDR3 has 14 residues. CDR3 region: CASPREVPPYEQYF. The DNA of the CDR3 is TGTGCCAGCCCGAGGGAGGTTCCCCCCTACGAGCAGTACTTC.

This clonotype has only a few counts. A junction end diverges from the germline sequence, so it may reflect a read error. The CDR3 DNA reads TGTGCTAGCAGCTCTACTCTCGGGGTGGAGACCCAGTACTTC. Translated, it gives CASSSTLGVETQYF. This chain connects TRBV7-7 to TRBJ2-5; D might be TRBD2 (5 bases). Germline-derived CDR1 and CDR2 are SSHAT and FNYEAQ (reference sequence). The CDR3 is 14 amino acids.

Only a few counts were recorded for this clonotype. A clone one base away is much larger, so this may be a read error. The chain links TRBV30 to TRBJ1-1; no definite D call. The CDR3 is 14 amino acids. Germline V gene sequence: CDR1 GTSNPN, CDR2 SVGIG (reference sequence). The CDR3: CVWSPRPTRTEAFF. CDR3 nucleotides: TGTGTCTGGAGTCCCCGCCCAACACGGACTGAAGCTTTCTTT.

This clonotype showed up just a few times. The genes are TRBV11-2 and TRBJ2-1; TRBD2 agrees at 15 bases. V gave up 6 bases and J gave up 7 bases; unmatched junction bases: 7. The CDR3 has 16 residues. The germline V gene has CDR1 SGHAT and CDR2 FQNNGV. The CDR3 DNA reads as TGTGCCAGCAGATCTTCGGGACTAGCGGGAGGAAATGAGCAGTTCTTC. Amino acids: CASRSSGLAGGNEQFF.

Ten or more counts support this clonotype. This rearrangement joins TRBV3-1 to TRBJ1-2, with D maybe TRBD1 (6 bases). The CDR3 runs to 13 residues. The germline gives CDR1 LGHDT, CDR2 YNNKEL (reference sequence). V was clipped by 1 base and J by 6 bases, with 9 bases between them. CDR3 nucleotides: TGTGCCAGCAGCCAAGCGGGGGCCGATGGCTACACCTTC. Encoded protein: CASSQAGADGYTF. Filled out from reference TRBV3-1 and TRBJ1-2, the complete variable domain reads DTAVSQTPKYLVTQMGNDKSIKCEQNLGHDTMYWYKQDSKKFLKIMFSYNNKELIINETVPNRFSPKSPDKAHLNLHINSLELGDSAVYFCASSQAGADGYTFGSGTRLTVV.